Following are 26 T cell receptor beta chains from one sample sequenced in a study of shared clonotypes between healthy human individuals. The assay was immunoSEQ multiplex PCR, and TCRdb's table has in-frame clones only and misses some. In the table there are roughly 330,000 clones, 74% of which are singletons. Sequenced sample: memory CD4+ T cells sorted from blood. Indicated subset: CD45RA-negative fraction. Receptors were obtained from a man aged 30 to 39 in good health.

This chain connects TRBV19 to TRBJ1-5; 10 positions match TRBD1. This CDR3 comprises 16 residues. CDR1 is LNHDA, CDR2 SQIVND, per germline (reference sequence). J lost 3 bases, V lost 8 bases, and 10 bases had no gene match. CDR3 residues: CASSGTGALPNQPQHF. DNA of the CDR3: TGTGCCAGTTCGGGGACAGGGGCTCTACCCAATCAGCCCCAGCATTTT.

The chain combines TRBV7-2 with TRBJ2-1, with 7 positions matching TRBD2. The trim removed 1 base at V and 4 bases at J, leaving 7 bases unmatched. The germline gives CDR1 SGHTA, CDR2 FQGNSA. The CDR3 has 16 amino acids. CDR3 DNA sequence: TGTGCCAGCAGCTTAGTCGCTAGCGGCGGATACAATGAGCAGTTCTTC. Translating it yields CASSLVASGGYNEQFF.

V gene TRBV29-1 combines with J gene TRBJ2-2; tentative D call: TRBD1 (6 bases). CDR1 is SQVTM and CDR2 is ANQGSEA in the germline V gene. Trimming cost V 7 bases and J 2 bases, with 14 bases left between them. This CDR3 has 14 residues. The CDR3 reads CSGGTFPNTGELFF. CDR3 coding DNA: TGCAGCGGTGGGACATTCCCCAACACCGGGGAGCTGTTTTTT.

V and J are TRBV27 and TRBJ2-6; 7 bases line up with TRBD1. This CDR3 contains 17 residues. From germline, CDR1 is MNHEY and CDR2 SMNVEV (reference sequence). Trimming cost V 6 bases and J 0 bases; bases outside gene matches: 8. Written as DNA, the CDR3 is TGTGCCAGCAGCCCGGGACAGCCTGGCTCTGGGGCCAACGTCCTGACTTTC. This codes for CASSPGQPGSGANVLTF.

The gene calls are TRBV29-1 and TRBJ2-5, with unresolved D. This CDR3 region has 12 residues. V lost 6 bases and J 5 bases, leaving 13 bases between the germline ends. Per the germline V gene, CDR1 is SQVTM and CDR2 is ANQGSEA. CDR3 nucleotide sequence: TGCAGCGTAATCCGGTTCGGGGAGACCCAGTACTTC. Translation gives CSVIRFGETQYF.

The chain couples TRBV5-1 to TRBJ1-4; no definite D call. This CDR3 has 15 residues. Germline CDR1 SGHRS, CDR2 YFSETQ. V was shortened by 0 bases and J by 5 bases, with 11 bases between the two germline ends. The CDR3 region has the DNA TGCGCCAGCAGCTTGGGGCGGATAGAAAATGAAAAACTGTTTTTT. Residues: CASSLGRIENEKLFF. The full variable domain, in which reference TRBV5-1 and TRBJ1-4 provide the parts outside the CDR3, is KAGVTQTPRYLIKTRGQQVTLSCSPISGHRSVSWYQQTPGQGLQFLFEYFSETQRNKGNFPGRFSGRQFSNSRSEMNVSTLELGDSALYLCASSLGRIENEKLFFGSGTQLSVL.

V is TRBV28 and J is TRBJ2-7, with unresolved D. The CDR3 runs 12 residues. CDR1 is MDHEN, CDR2 SYDVKM, per germline. Trimming removed 4 bases from V and 6 bases from J, with 10 bases in between. The CDR3 is CASSSTLPEQYF. The CDR3 nucleotides read TGTGCCAGCAGTTCGACATTGCCCGAGCAGTACTTC.

The chain has TRBV18 and TRBJ2-5; 8 nucleotides agree with TRBD1. The CDR3 extends over 14 amino acids. The germline V gene encodes CDR1 KGHSH and CDR2 LQKENI. V trimming: 6 bases; J trimming: 4 bases; junction bases outside the gene matches: 7. The CDR3 coding sequence is TGTGCCAGCTCTCCTGGACAGGGATTAGAGACCCAGTACTTC. It is translated as CASSPGQGLETQYF.

V and J are TRBV29-1 and TRBJ2-1; D is perhaps TRBD1 (5 bases). The V and J ends lost 4 bases and 6 bases respectively, with 13 bases between them. The CDR3 has 13 residues. The germline gives CDR1 SQVTM, CDR2 ANQGSEA. CDR3 in DNA: TGCAGCGTTGTCCCAGGGTTCGCCAATGAGCAGTTCTTC. It encodes CSVVPGFANEQFF.

On this clone: A much larger clone sits a single nucleotide away, making a read error possible. The identical CDR3 is also encoded by other nucleotide sequences in the sample. The V gene is TRBV5-1, the J gene TRBJ2-2; unclear D gene. Between the trimmed V and J ends, which lost 0 bases and 2 bases, there was a span of 5 bases. Germline lookup yields CDR1 SGHRS and CDR2 YFSETQ. The CDR3 runs to 14 residues. CDR3 nucleotides: TGCGCCAGCAGCTTGGGGGGAAACACCGGGGAGCTGTTTTTT. This translates into CASSLGGNTGELFF.

V usage is TRBV9 and J usage is TRBJ2-2; 8 bases are a match to TRBD1. This CDR3 is built from 15 residues. After removal of 5 bases from V and 2 bases from J, the junction contained 5 bases not matched to a gene. Per the germline V gene, CDR1 is SGDLS and CDR2 is YYNGEE. CDR3 region: CASSRTGFNTGELFF. The DNA for the CDR3 is TGTGCCAGCAGTAGGACAGGGTTCAACACCGGGGAGCTGTTTTTT.

The rearrangement uses TRBV9 and TRBJ2-7; D may be TRBD2 (5 bases). This CDR3 is 17 amino acids long. The V end was cut by 3 bases, the J end by 1 base, with 20 bases between. Germline CDR1 and CDR2: SGDLS and YYNGEE. The CDR3 here is CASSEGPFAGGSYEQYF. CDR3 in DNA: TGTGCCAGCAGCGAGGGCCCGTTTGCGGGCGGATCCTACGAGCAGTACTTC.

There are a few counts of this clone. The chain couples TRBV18 to TRBJ2-5; 7 bases match TRBD1. Losses at the gene ends were 4 bases for V and 7 bases for J; bases not matched to a gene: 9. The CDR3 spans 14 residues. Germline assignment: CDR1 KGHSH and CDR2 LQKENI. The DNA for the CDR3 is TGTGCCAGCTCACTGGACAGGTCCCTGGGGACCCAGTACTTC. As protein: CASSLDRSLGTQYF.

The chain has TRBV5-6 and TRBJ1-1; D gene unclear. V was pared by 2 bases and J by 7 bases, with 9 bases between. The CDR3 length is 12 residues. CDR1 is SGHDT and CDR2 is YYEEEE in the germline V gene. DNA for the CDR3: TGTGCCAGCAGCTTTGGACGGGGTGAAGCTTTCTTT. It yields the protein CASSFGRGEAFF.

The chain has TRBV18 and TRBJ1-5, with D uncertain. The CDR3 loop spans 15 amino acids. Germline V gene data show CDR1 as KGHSH and CDR2 as LQKENI. Trimming shortened V by 5 bases and J by 3 bases, and 14 bases separated the two germline ends. The CDR3 region is CASSTSARSNQPQHF. The CDR3 DNA sequence: TGTGCCAGCTCAACGAGCGCGCGGTCCAATCAGCCCCAGCATTTT.

On this clone itself: This probably arose from a read error, given a far larger clone one base away. The chain combines TRBV7-6 with TRBJ1-4, with D hard to call. V dropped 2 bases and J dropped 5 bases, with 18 bases sitting between them. CDR3 length equals 17 residues. Germline CDR1 SGHVS, CDR2 FNYEAQ. CDR3 coding DNA: TGTGCCAGCAGCTTAAATAGCAAGGTCCAGGCGAATGAAAAACTGTTTTTT. Protein product: CASSLNSKVQANEKLFF.

The chain couples TRBV5-6 to TRBJ2-3, with D perhaps TRBD1 (5 bases). The CDR3 spans 14 residues. Trimming took off 4 bases at V and 2 bases at J, with 11 bases between the two ends. CDR1 SGHDT and CDR2 YYEEEE come from the germline V gene. The CDR3 nucleotides are TGTGCCAGCAGCCATACGACAGACACAGATACGCAGTATTTT. Its protein is CASSHTTDTDTQYF.

V gene TRBV6-1 combines with J gene TRBJ2-5; TRBD1 matches 7 bases. The V and J ends lost 7 bases and 2 bases, in that order; junction bases with no gene match: 7. Germline CDR1 is MNHNS and CDR2 is SASEGT. The CDR3 is 14 residues long. Here the CDR3 reads CASTPGQPQETQYF. Here the CDR3 DNA reads TGTGCCAGCACACCGGGACAGCCACAAGAGACCCAGTACTTC.

The rearrangement joins TRBV7-2 to TRBJ2-1; D ambiguous. Per germline, CDR1 SGHTA and CDR2 FQGNSA. Trimming pared 3 bases from V and 3 bases from J, leaving 6 bases between. CDR3 length: 13 residues. The CDR3 loop reads CASSFSNYNEQFF. The DNA of the CDR3 is TGTGCCAGCAGCTTCTCAAACTACAATGAGCAGTTCTTC.

This chain uses TRBV28 with TRBJ2-1, with 8 bases identical to TRBD2. The V gene end was trimmed by 1 base and the J gene end by 6 bases; junction bases not matched to a gene: 5. Germline V gene lookup returns CDR1 MDHEN and CDR2 SYDVKM. There are 15 residues in the CDR3. CDR3 amino acids: CASSLSSGWFNEQFF. The CDR3 region has the DNA TGTGCCAGCAGTTTATCTAGCGGGTGGTTCAATGAGCAGTTCTTC. Together with reference TRBV28 and TRBJ2-1, the CDR3 gives the full variable domain: DVKVTQSSRYLVKRTGEKVFLECVQDMDHENMFWYRQDPGLGLRLIYFSYDVKMKEKGDIPEGYSVSREKKERFSLILESASTNQTSMYLCASSLSSGWFNEQFFGPGTRLTVL.

This clone was found once. V gene TRBV13 combines with J gene TRBJ2-7, with D possibly called TRBD1 or TRBD2 (9 bases each). The V and J ends lost 5 bases and 4 bases respectively, with 21 bases between them. In germline, CDR1 is PRHDT, CDR2 FYEKMQ (reference sequence). The CDR3 length is 16 residues. CDR3 region: CASSRGRGQGTYEQYF. The CDR3 DNA sequence: TGTGCCAGCAGCCGCGGGAGGGGACAGGGTACATACGAGCAGTACTTC.

The rearrangement joins TRBV6-1 to TRBJ2-5; 9 bases map to TRBD2. V was pared by 2 bases and J by 2 bases, with 3 bases of the junction left unmatched. This CDR3 is 15 amino acids long. Germline V CDR1 and CDR2: MNHNS, SASEGT. CDR3 residues: CASSELAGRQETQYF. In nucleotides, the CDR3 is TGTGCCAGCAGTGAACTAGCGGGACGTCAAGAGACCCAGTACTTC.

The chain joins TRBV6-5 to TRBJ2-7; D ambiguous. The CDR3 is made up of 13 amino acids. The V end was cut by 5 bases, the J end by 6 bases, with 14 bases between. Germline V CDR1 and CDR2: MNHEY, SVGAGI. For the CDR3, the DNA is TGTGCCAGCAGTCCCCACTATACCGGCGAGCAGTACTTC. Translating gives CASSPHYTGEQYF.

The CDR3 loop reads CASSLRSGIETQYF. The CDR3 DNA follows: TGTGCCAGCAGCTTACGGAGCGGGATTGAGACCCAGTACTTC. The V call is TRBV7-3, the J call TRBJ2-5; 7 positions match TRBD2. V shed 2 bases and J 5 bases; nucleotides not matched to a gene: 5. This CDR3 has 14 residues. The germline CDR1 and CDR2 sequences are SGHTA and FQGTGA.

The gene calls are TRBV7-9 and TRBJ2-2, with TRBD2 as a possible D gene (6 bases). With 4 bases removed from V and 7 bases from J, the gap between germline ends came to 13 bases. From germline, CDR1 is SEHNR and CDR2 FQNEAQ (reference sequence). This CDR3 has 14 amino acids. CDR3 residues: CASSSKTRIGELFF. For the CDR3, the DNA is TGTGCCAGCAGCTCGAAGACTAGGATCGGGGAGCTGTTTTTT.

V is TRBV11-2 and J is TRBJ2-3; 7 bases line up with TRBD2. CDR3 length: 17 amino acids. CDR1 SGHAT and CDR2 FQNNGV come from the germline V gene. Trimming removed 3 bases from V and 3 bases from J; junction bases left unmatched: 12. The CDR3 sequence is CASSFGTNPSLTDTQYF. Written as DNA, the CDR3 is TGTGCCAGCAGCTTCGGGACTAATCCCTCTCTGACAGATACGCAGTATTTT.